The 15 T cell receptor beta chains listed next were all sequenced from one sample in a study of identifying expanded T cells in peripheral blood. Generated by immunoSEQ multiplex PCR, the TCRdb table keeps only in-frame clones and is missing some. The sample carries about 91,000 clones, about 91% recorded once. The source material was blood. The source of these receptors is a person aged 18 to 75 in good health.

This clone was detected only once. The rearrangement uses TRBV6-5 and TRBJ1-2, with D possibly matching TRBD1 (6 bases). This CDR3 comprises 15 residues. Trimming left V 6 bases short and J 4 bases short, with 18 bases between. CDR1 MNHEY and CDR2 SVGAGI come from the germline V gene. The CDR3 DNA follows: TGTGCCAGCAGATCCTTCGGGGGCGCCGGCTATGGCTACACCTTC. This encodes CASRSFGGAGYGYTF.

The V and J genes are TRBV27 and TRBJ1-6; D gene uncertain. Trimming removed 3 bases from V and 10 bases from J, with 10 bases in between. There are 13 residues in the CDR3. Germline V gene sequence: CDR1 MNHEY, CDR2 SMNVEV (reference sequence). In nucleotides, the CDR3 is TGTGCCAGCAGTTTGCTGCGGAACTCACCCCTCCACTTT. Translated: CASSLLRNSPLHF.

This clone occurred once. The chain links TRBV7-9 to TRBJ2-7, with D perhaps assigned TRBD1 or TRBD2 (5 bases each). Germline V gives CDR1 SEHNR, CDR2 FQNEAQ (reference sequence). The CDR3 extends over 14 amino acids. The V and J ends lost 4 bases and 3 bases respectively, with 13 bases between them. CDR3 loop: CASSSPGRSYEQYF. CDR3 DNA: TGTGCCAGCAGCTCACCGGGACGAAGCTACGAGCAGTACTTC.

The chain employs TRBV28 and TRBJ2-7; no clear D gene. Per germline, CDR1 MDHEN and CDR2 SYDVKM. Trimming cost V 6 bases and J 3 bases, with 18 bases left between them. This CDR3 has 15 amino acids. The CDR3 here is CASRSPPQSSYEQYF. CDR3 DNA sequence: TGTGCCAGCAGGTCGCCCCCGCAGAGTAGCTACGAGCAGTACTTC.

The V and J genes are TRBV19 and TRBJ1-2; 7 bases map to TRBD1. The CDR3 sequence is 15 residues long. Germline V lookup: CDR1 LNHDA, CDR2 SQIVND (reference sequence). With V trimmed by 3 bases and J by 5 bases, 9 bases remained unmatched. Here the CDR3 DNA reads TGTGCCAGTAGTATCCCAGGGGGAGGTCGGTATGGCTACACCTTC. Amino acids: CASSIPGGGRYGYTF.

The CDR3 bases are TGTGCCAGCAGCTTCAGGAACGAGAACTATGGCTACACCTTC. Amino acid sequence: CASSFRNENYGYTF. This chain links TRBV5-4 with TRBJ1-2; D remains ambiguous. Per the germline V gene, CDR1 is SGHNT and CDR2 is YYREEE (reference sequence). The CDR3 covers 14 residues. V was trimmed by 2 bases and J by 2 bases, leaving 10 bases between them. The variable domain in full, with the rest retrieved from reference TRBV5-4 and TRBJ1-2, is ETGVTQSPTHLIKTRGQQVTLRCSSQSGHNTVSWYQQALGQGPQFIFQYYREEENGRGNFPPRFSGLQFPNYSSELNVNALELDDSALYLCASSFRNENYGYTFGSGTRLTVV.

DNA of the CDR3: TGTGCCAGCACCCCAGGTCGGACTACACAGGGGAGGACTGAAGCTTTCTTT. This encodes CASTPGRTTQGRTEAFF. The V gene is TRBV27, the J gene TRBJ1-1, with 7 positions matching TRBD1. The CDR3 covers 17 residues. Germline CDR1 reads MNHEY; CDR2 reads SMNVEV (reference sequence). Unmatched junction bases numbered 19, after V lost 7 bases and J lost 5 bases.

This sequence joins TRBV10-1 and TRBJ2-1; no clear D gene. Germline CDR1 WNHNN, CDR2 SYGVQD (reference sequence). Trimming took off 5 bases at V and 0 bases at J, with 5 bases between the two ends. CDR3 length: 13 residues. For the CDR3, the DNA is TGCGCCAGCAGTCAAAGCTCCTACAATGAGCAGTTCTTC. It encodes CASSQSSYNEQFF.

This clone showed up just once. The CDR3 coding sequence is TGTGCCAGCAGCACAGGGAACGGGGCTAACTATGGCTACACCTTC. The encoded protein is CASSTGNGANYGYTF. This chain uses TRBV7-1 with TRBJ1-2, with a weak D call TRBD1 (6 bases). TRBV7-1 is recorded as an ORF, its role being uncertain. The V and J ends lost 5 bases and 0 bases respectively, with 13 bases between them. The CDR3 contains 15 residues.

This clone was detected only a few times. CDR3 DNA sequence: TGTGCCTGGATGGTACAGCCGAACACTGAAGCTTTCTTT. Protein product: CAWMVQPNTEAFF. The gene calls are TRBV30 and TRBJ1-1; D is undetermined. The ends were cut back, 4 bases at V and 1 base at J, with 10 bases in the middle. Germline loops: CDR1 GTSNPN, CDR2 SVGIG (reference sequence). This CDR3 contains 13 residues.

The DNA of the CDR3 is TGTGCCTGGAGTGGCCAGCACCAACAGCCCCAGCATTTT. As protein: CAWSGQHQQPQHF. The chain employs TRBV30 and TRBJ1-5; D call uncertain. This CDR3 is 13 amino acids long. Per germline, CDR1 GTSNPN and CDR2 SVGIG (reference sequence). V was pared by 1 base and J by 7 bases, with 11 bases between.

CDR3 sequence reads: CATSKPGQGAKETQYF. For the CDR3, the DNA is TGTGCCACCAGCAAGCCGGGACAGGGGGCCAAAGAGACCCAGTACTTC. The rearrangement uses TRBV15 and TRBJ2-5, with 12 nucleotides matching TRBD1. V shed 4 bases, J shed 3 bases, and the junction held 6 bases outside the gene matches. CDR1 and CDR2 from the germline V gene are LNHNV and YYDKDF (reference sequence). The CDR3 is made up of 16 amino acids.

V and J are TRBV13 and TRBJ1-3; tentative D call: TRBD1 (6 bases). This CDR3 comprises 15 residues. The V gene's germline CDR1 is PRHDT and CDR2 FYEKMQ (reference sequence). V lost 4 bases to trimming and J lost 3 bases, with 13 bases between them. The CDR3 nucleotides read TGTGCCAGCAGCTCACAGGGTCTAGGTGGAAACACCATATATTTT. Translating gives CASSSQGLGGNTIYF.

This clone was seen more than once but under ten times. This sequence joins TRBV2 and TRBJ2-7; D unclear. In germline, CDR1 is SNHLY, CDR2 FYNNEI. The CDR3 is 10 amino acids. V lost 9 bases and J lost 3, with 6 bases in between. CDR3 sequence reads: CASANYEQYF. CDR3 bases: TGTGCCAGTGCGAACTACGAGCAGTACTTC.

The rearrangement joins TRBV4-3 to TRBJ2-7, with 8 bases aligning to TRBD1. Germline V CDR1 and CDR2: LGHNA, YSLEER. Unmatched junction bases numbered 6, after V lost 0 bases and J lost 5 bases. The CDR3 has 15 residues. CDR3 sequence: CASSQEGQESDEQYF. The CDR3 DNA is TGCGCCAGCAGCCAAGAGGGACAGGAGTCTGACGAGCAGTACTTC.